The sequence of this T cell receptor (beta chain) was determined in a study of cytomegalovirus exposure and HLA in healthy donors. With termini counted, the CDR3 has 15 amino acids. Germline V gene sequence: CDR1 MNHEY, CDR2 SVGAGI. About this clone: The DNA is omitted, as the CDR3 cannot be located on it reliably, and the CDR3 follows TCRdb's listing.

60 Vbeta and 13 Jbeta primers were used in PCR. Generated by immunoSEQ multiplex PCR, the TCRdb table keeps only in-frame clones and is missing some. The profile shows a few hundred thousand clones, about nine tenths of them singletons. The V gene is TRBV6-5, the J gene TRBJ1-2. Source material: PBMCs. The sequence came from a girl aged 2-10 years in good health and CMV-seronegative. The CDR3 loop is CASSYSAAFNYGYTF.